These T cell receptor beta chains were read from a single sample in a study of blood T cell repertoires in COVID-19. Generated by immunoSEQ multiplex PCR, the TCRdb table keeps only in-frame clones and is missing some. This table holds 250,000 to 300,000 clones, almost 90% found once. Material for sequencing was peripheral blood. The receptor set was obtained from a woman in her thirties with COVID-19, enrolled during active disease. The CDR3 runs from the conserved cysteine through the conserved F or W. D genes are given only for firm matches. For some rows the clone size is stated as once, few or many, or as a class when expanded; others skip it.

>-|TRBJ2-4|TRBV28|TRBD1
TGTGCCAGCAGCAATCACAGGGGTTACATTCAGTACTTC
CASSNHRGYIQYF
>-|TRBJ2-5|TRBV6-5|TRBD1
TGTGCCAGCAGTACAACGGGGACAGGGGAAGAGACCCAGTACTTC
CASSTTGTGEETQYF
>-|TRBJ2-2|TRBV6-2/TRBV6-3|TRBD1
TGTGCCAGCAGCCCAGACAGGGTCGGCACCGGGGAGCTGTTTTTT
CASSPDRVGTGELFF
>-|TRBJ2-7|TRBV18|-
TGTGCCAGCTCACCACGTCGGACAGTGGGAACCGAGCAGTACTTC
CASSPRRTVGTEQYF
>-|TRBJ1-3|TRBV4-3|-
TGCGCCAGCAGCCAAGTAATCCGAAACACCATATATTTT
CASSQVIRNTIYF
>-|TRBJ1-5|TRBV28|-
TGTGCCAGCAGTTTGGGATGGGGGGTCCAGCCCCAGCATTTT
CASSLGWGVQPQHF
>-|TRBJ1-1|TRBV11-2|-
TGTGCCAGCAGTAAGGGACAACCGAACACTGAAGCTTTCTTT
CASSKGQPNTEAFF
>-|TRBJ2-5|TRBV28|-
TGTGCCAGCAGTTTATGGGCATCAGGGGACCAAGAGACCCAGTACTTC
CASSLWASGDQETQYF
>-|TRBJ2-7|TRBV28|-
TGTGCCAGCAGCTTCACCGGCTACGAGCAGTACTTC
CASSFTGYEQYF
>-|TRBJ2-7|TRBV10-3|TRBD2
TGTGCCATCAGTGAAATGGGGGGGTACGAGCAGTACTTC
CAISEMGGYEQYF
>-|TRBJ2-2|TRBV11-3|TRBD2
TGTGCCAGCAGCTTAGGTAGCGGGGGGAACACCGGGGAGCTGTTTTTT
CASSLGSGGNTGELFF
>few|TRBJ1-2|TRBV10-3|TRBD1
TGTGCCATCAGTGAGTCCACAGGGGGGCCTAATAGCTACACCTTC
CAISESTGGPNSYTF
>few|TRBJ2-3|TRBV12-3/TRBV12-4|-
TGTGCCAGCAGTTTGGGCAGCCATACGCAGTATTTT
CASSLGSHTQYF
>few|TRBJ1-1|TRBV28|-
TGTGCCAGCAGCCGAGTATCTGAAGCTTTCTTT
CASSRVSEAFF